This entry lists 3 T cell receptor beta chains sequenced from one sample in a study of PD-1 blockade in classical Hodgkin lymphoma. Time point denoted: cycle 4 day 1 (C4D1), after six to seven weeks of nivolumab. Each patient experienced a relapse that followed autologous stem cell transplantation, and brentuximab vedotin exposure varied. Assay: immunoSEQ multiplex PCR; the TCRdb copy retains only in-frame clones and omits some. The sample shows around 50,000 clones, about 75% of them seen only once. Sequenced material: peripheral blood mononuclear cells (PBMCs), taken before the fourth cycle of nivolumab. Receptors were obtained from a human donor with classical Hodgkin lymphoma.

The genes are TRBV18 and TRBJ2-1, with 8 positions matching TRBD2. The ends lost 2 bases at V and 7 bases at J; junction bases unmatched: 13. This CDR3 is 17 amino acids long. CDR1 and CDR2 from the germline V gene are KGHSH and LQKENI. CDR3 residues: CASSPGVSGRSSNEQFF. The CDR3 nucleotides are TGTGCCAGCTCACCAGGGGTAAGCGGGAGATCTTCGAATGAGCAGTTCTTC.

This clone is a singleton in its sample. The rearrangement links TRBV5-4 to TRBJ2-5; D tentatively reads TRBD1 or TRBD2 (5 bases each). Trimming removed 3 bases at V and 1 base at J, with 7 bases between. The CDR3 extends over 13 amino acids. The germline gives CDR1 SGHNT, CDR2 YYREEE (reference sequence). CDR3: CASSSGTQETQYF. DNA for the CDR3: TGTGCCAGCAGCTCGGGGACCCAAGAGACCCAGTACTTC.

CDR3 nucleotides: TGTGCCAGCAGATCCGGGACAGGACCCTACGAGCAGTACTTC. This gives the protein CASRSGTGPYEQYF. This sequence joins TRBV11-2 and TRBJ2-7; 8 bases map to TRBD1. CDR3 length equals 14 residues. V dropped 6 bases and J dropped 2; count of bases not matched to a gene: 6. Germline lookup yields CDR1 SGHAT and CDR2 FQNNGV.